The source of this T cell receptor beta chain is a study of long-term antiretroviral therapy in people with HIV. Running of the v3.0 immunoSEQ assay took place at survey level. Sequencing was performed with immunoSEQ multiplex PCR; in TCRdb, only in-frame clones are kept and a portion is missing. The table includes roughly 20,000 clones, around 81% detected once. Germline lookup yields CDR1 SQVTM and CDR2 ANQGSEA. The V end was cut by 2 bases, the J end by 4 bases, with 5 bases between. The CDR3 spans 11 residues. From each donor, at least one pre-ART PBMC sample and at least two post-ART PBMC samples were obtained.

The receptor was isolated from a man in his thirties or forties with HIV. Source: unsorted PBMCs, taken 1.5 years after starting antiretroviral therapy. The chain is built from TRBV29-1 and TRBJ2-5; D call uncertain. The CDR3 coding sequence is TGCAGCGTTGAAACCGGAGAGACCCAGTACTTC. The encoded protein is CSVETGETQYF.